The T cell receptor (beta chain) under discussion was sequenced for a study of T cells in Graves' hyperthyroidism and ophthalmopathy. In its sample, this clonotype was seen a few times. Its antigen is undetermined. V trimming: 5 bases; J trimming: 3 bases; junction bases outside the gene matches: 5. CDR1 is SEHNR and CDR2 is FQNEAQ in the germline V gene (reference sequence). This CDR3 region has 15 residues. Amplification of TCR beta CDR3 regions was performed using RNA transcripts as template. The study used the HTBI primer set for a first-round RT-PCR of the TCR CDR3. TCRdb re-called the multiplex PCR reads with MiXCR, one entry per CDR3 protein. The top ten clones hold under 55% of a sample with approximately 490,000 distinct CDR3 sequences, 20% to 25% of them seen once. Study-level points and caveats: Blood also carried most thyroid clonotypes expanded above 0.001.

The specimen sequenced was blood. The chain combines TRBV7-9 with TRBJ1-5; 9 nucleotides align to TRBD1. The source is a woman in her 70s with Graves' ophthalmopathy. CDR3 bases: TGTGCCAGCAGCCAGGGACAGGGAAACAATCAGCCCCAGCATTTT. Amino acids: CASSQGQGNNQPQHF.